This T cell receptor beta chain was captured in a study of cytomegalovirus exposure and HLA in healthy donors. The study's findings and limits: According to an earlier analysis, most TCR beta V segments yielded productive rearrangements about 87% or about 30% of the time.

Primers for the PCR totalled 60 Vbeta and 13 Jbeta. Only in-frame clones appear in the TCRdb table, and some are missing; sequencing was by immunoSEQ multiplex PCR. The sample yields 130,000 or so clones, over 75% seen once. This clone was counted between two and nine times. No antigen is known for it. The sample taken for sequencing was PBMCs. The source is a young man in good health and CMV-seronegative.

The DNA of the CDR3 is TGTGCCAGCAGCTTCCAGCCGACAGCTAATGAAAAACTGTTTTTT. Residues: CASSFQPTANEKLFF. The V gene is TRBV5-5, the J gene TRBJ1-4; D may be TRBD1 (5 bases). The CDR3 runs to 15 residues. Trimming shortened V by 2 bases and J by 3 bases, and 11 bases separated the two germline ends. The germline V gene encodes CDR1 SGHKS and CDR2 YYEKEE (reference sequence).